The clone carrying this T cell receptor beta chain appeared many times. The length of the CDR3 is 13 residues. Trimming removed 8 bases from V and 4 bases from J; junction bases left unmatched: 4. CDR1 is MNHNS and CDR2 is SASEGT in the germline V gene. TCRdb recomputed calls from the 5' RACE reads with MiXCR, one row per CDR3 protein. The sample consists of roughly 49,000 distinct CDR3 sequences, around 7% of them appearing once. This specimen comes from a study of spatial heterogeneity in lung cancer. Across the whole study: Each time, sequencing found more beta-chain sequences than alpha-chain sequences.

Time point meaning: sample taken at primary tumor resection. Extraction of whole RNA from tumor, nontumor lung or frozen PBMC preceded unsorted sequencing. The donor population consisted of just over 70 patients with untreated, early-stage non-small cell lung cancer. This receptor was identified in a female donor with early-stage non-small cell lung cancer. The chain links TRBV6-1 to TRBJ2-1, with 8 bases aligning to TRBD1. The sample here was PBMCs, taken at surgery. The CDR3 sequence is CASDRDRYNEQFF. CDR3 in DNA: TGTGCCAGCGATAGGGACAGGTACAATGAGCAGTTCTTC.